The entry below describes one TCR beta chain. The antigen it binds to is not known. No base quality values were provided; no much bigger clone lies one nucleotide off. This sample was included in a study of circulating and synovial CD4+ cells in juvenile arthritis (dated by TCRdb to between 2012 and 2015). For context, the study as a whole: Within each patient, the study compared the TCRbeta CDR3 repertoires of three groups: circulating HLA-DR+ CD4 T cells, bulk blood CD4 T cells, and synovial CD4 T cells. Repertoire sequencing aimed to confirm that a circulating synovial-like CD4 T cell subset was enriched in synovial clonotypes.

Here is what the overall study found, with its caveats: Circulating pathogenic-like lymphocytes clustered together with synovial T cells and shared a substantially larger fraction of CDR3 sequences with synovium than bulk blood did. Because overlap with synovium rose as sequencing depth increased, the measured fractions of shared clonotypes likely underestimated the overlap of the full repertoire. Traditional Vbeta family usage analysis did not detect the difference between circulating pathogenic-like lymphocytes and bulk blood T cells. Lower diversity was observed in synovial and circulating pathogenic-like lymphocyte repertoires than in bulk blood CD4 repertoires, and some CPL samples were found to be as oligoclonal as synovium. CPL and bulk blood CD4 samples differed in T cell genome counts by at least an order of magnitude, so sample-size effects were addressed.

The receptor library was made with the immunoSEQ multiplex PCR assay. TCRbeta CDR3 sequencing was performed as a commercial service by an external provider. Under the source paper's analysis protocol: Productive nucleotide sequences and amino acid sequences obtained through in silico translation were used in the analyses. Diversity was quantified by Renyi entropy over a range of alpha values, with sample size equalised by taking the median of 200 repeated subsamples. For clustering, the distance between each pair of repertoires was computed as one minus the Chao-modified Jaccard index, which corrected for under-sampling. Frequency-weighted overlap with synovial clonotypes was calculated over 200 sample sizes with 200 draws without replacement at each size, and the overlap was reported at the size of the smaller sample. The table comes from immuneACCESS by way of TCRdb, which keeps in-frame sequences with V and J called. Part of the clones is missing from these tables; in studies checked, under half for an unresolved V gene and the rest for unknown reasons. V and J calls and clone size are as listed in that table; D and trimming were resolved from the DNA. This sample lists tens of thousands of clones; roughly 96% were detected once. The ten most abundant clones make up roughly 0.15% of the sample.

Donors of the sequenced samples were patients with active juvenile idiopathic arthritis. Sorting was carried out immediately after cells were thawed, and dead cells were excluded with Live/Dead Fixable Near-IR Stain. The CDR3, from cysteine to phenylalanine, totals 14 residues. Solely the CDR3 DNA is kept, with 42 bases framed from the first base. V is cut by 2 bases and J by 0 bases, and the space between the germline ends is 7 bases. CDR1 is given as SGHTA and CDR2 as FQGNSA, both from the germline V gene. This receptor chain uses TRBV7-2 and TRBJ1-1; the D segment could be TRBD1, given 6 matching bases. Sequenced input: CD4+ T cells from blood. The receptor comes from a human donor with juvenile idiopathic arthritis. The CDR3 loop reads CASSLQGMNTEAFF. The base sequence is TGTGCCAGCAGCTTACAGGGGATGAACACTGAAGCTTTCTTT.